The source of this T cell receptor beta chain is a study of somatic mutations in cytotoxic T cells in rheumatoid arthritis (dated by TCRdb to about 2017). At the level of the whole study: Sorted V beta1+ cells also underwent TCRB sequencing, and some V beta antibody-stained T-cell populations were flow-sorted at nearly 100% purity on a FACSAria II or Sony SH800. Patients and controls did not essentially differ in median age, which was nearly identical between the groups. TCRB deep sequencing covered about 60 patients with rheumatoid arthritis along with 20 to 25 healthy controls. The study asked whether expanded CD8+ T-cell clones in newly diagnosed, untreated rheumatoid arthritis carry somatic mutations, and used TCRB deep sequencing to characterize clonality. Beyond this particular receptor, the publication reports: The expanded CD8+ clones had unknown antigen targets, and not appearing in virus-specific databases did not rule out that they were virus-specific. In 8 of 65 patients the largest CD8+ clone exceeded 20% of CD8+ cells, and several identical CD8+ TCRB sequences were shared between blood and synovial fluid. The slight TRBV07 underrepresentation in patients was not adjusted for multiple comparisons. CD8+ T-cell clonality in rheumatoid arthritis patients was not significantly different from that in age-matched healthy controls. Healthy controls showed no age-related increase in CD8+ clonality, whereas patients did (Spearman r of about 0.53).

The V and J ends are trimmed by 2 bases and 2 bases, leaving 13 bases between them. The CDR3 sequence holds 15 residues, the cysteine and phenylalanine included. The retained sequence is limited to the CDR3, 45 bases, with the frame set at the first base. Taken from the germline V gene, the CDR1 and CDR2 loops are SGDLS and YYNGEE. Healthy controls were 15 to 20 blood donors whose buffy coats were used, with a median age of about 58 years (range about 21-75) and 55% female. Flow cytometry confirmed the purity of CD4+ and CD8+ cells that had been isolated by positive magnetic bead selection on an AutoMACS. Peripheral blood mononuclear cells were isolated by Ficoll-Paque PLUS density gradient separation. Nucleospin Tissue or Tissue XS kits were used to extract DNA from CD4-enriched, CD8-enriched or PBMC samples, and a Qubit 2.0 fluorometer was used for quantification. Genomic DNA underwent TCRB CDR3 sequencing using the immunoSEQ assay. On the study's bioinformatics: Nothing other than productive TCRB rearrangements was included in the analyses. Defining a clone by its unique TCRB CDR3 sequence, the study calculated clonality as a productive clonality index derived from Shannon entropy. Repertoire overlap between two samples was calculated from the template counts of each clone relative to total templates per sample. A correlation with a Spearman r of approximately 0.6 was found between V-gene usage by flow cytometry and V-gene usage by TCRB sequencing. What TCRdb holds here is the immuneACCESS table cut down to in-frame rearrangements. Part of the clones is not present; checked against another copy, under half of the missing clones reflect an unresolved V gene, and the others are unexplained. The DNA gave D and trimming, while V, J and clone size come from that table. This sample comprises 15,000 to 20,000 clones, 70% to 75% of them detected only once. The ten top clones hold under 25% of the sample.

This clone is judged medium-sized (0.01 to 0.1%). This clone's antigen is unknown. Base qualities are not recorded, but no much larger clone differs from it by a single base. The source material was CD8+ T cells sorted from blood. The TCR comes from an older woman in good health. The rearrangement joined TRBV9 to TRBJ1-1; the D region possibly corresponds to TRBD1 (6 bases align). The sequenced DNA: TGTGCCAGCAGCGTTGAACCGGACAGCAACACTGAAGCTTTCTTT. Protein translation: CASSVEPDSNTEAFF.